One and the same sample provided the 8 T cell receptor beta chains below, sequenced in a study of blood T cell repertoires in COVID-19. TCRdb keeps only in-frame clones here, not all; method: immunoSEQ multiplex PCR. The data hold under 85,000 clones, with around four fifths observed a single time. Material for sequencing was peripheral blood. These receptor sequences come from a human donor in a cohort sampled during active COVID-19.

This rearrangement joins TRBV27 to TRBJ2-2; no clear D gene. This CDR3 comprises 15 residues. The germline gives CDR1 MNHEY, CDR2 SMNVEV (reference sequence). The V end lost 0 bases, the J end lost 2 bases, and 7 bases lay between the germline ends. DNA for the CDR3: TGTGCCAGCAGTTTATCGCTAGAAAACACCGGGGAGCTGTTTTTT. Its translation: CASSLSLENTGELFF.

The gene calls are TRBV19 and TRBJ2-1, with TRBD2 identical over 16 bases. V shed 7 bases, J shed 8 bases, and the junction held 5 bases outside the gene matches. The CDR3 length is 15 residues. Per the germline V gene, CDR1 is LNHDA and CDR2 is SQIVND (reference sequence). The CDR3 loop reads CASMGTSGGAYEQFF. Here the CDR3 DNA reads TGTGCCAGTATGGGGACTAGCGGGGGGGCATATGAGCAGTTCTTC. Combining the CDR3 with reference TRBV19 and TRBJ2-1 gives the whole variable domain DGGITQSPKYLFRKEGQNVTLSCEQNLNHDAMYWYRQDPGQGLRLIYYSQIVNDFQKGDIAEGYSVSREKKESFPLTVTSAQKNPTAFYLCASMGTSGGAYEQFFGPGTRLTVL.

The rearrangement links TRBV6-5 to TRBJ1-1, with 8 bases that match TRBD1. V lost 6 bases to trimming and J lost 7 bases; unmatched junction nucleotides: 4. CDR1 and CDR2 (germline): MNHEY, SVGAGI. CDR3 size: 12 residues. CDR3 coding DNA: TGTGCCAGCAGCCTAGACAGGGGTGAAGCTTTCTTT. Translation gives CASSLDRGEAFF.

This clone rates as medium-sized. V gene TRBV6-5 combines with J gene TRBJ1-1; 8 bases agree with TRBD1. The V segment lost 6 bases and the J segment 1 base; nucleotides outside the gene matches: 4. The CDR3 has 14 amino acids. Germline assignment: CDR1 MNHEY and CDR2 SVGAGI. The CDR3, as DNA: TGTGCCAGCAGACTAACAGGGGGGAACACTGAAGCTTTCTTT. Its translation is CASRLTGGNTEAFF.

The genes are TRBV6-5 and TRBJ2-1; TRBD2 aligns across 9 bases. The CDR3 has 15 residues. Trimming removed 0 bases from V and 3 bases from J; junction bases left unmatched: 0. CDR1 is MNHEY and CDR2 is SVGAGI in the germline V gene. This CDR3 reads CASSYSAGGYNEQFF. The CDR3 DNA sequence: TGTGCCAGCAGTTACTCAGCGGGGGGCTACAATGAGCAGTTCTTC.

The V gene is TRBV6-1, the J gene TRBJ2-1; unclear D gene. The CDR3 extends over 13 amino acids. In germline, CDR1 is MNHNS, CDR2 SASEGT. V was clipped by 3 bases and J by 5 bases, with 8 bases between them. The DNA for the CDR3 is TGTGCCAGCAGTGACCGGCAGGACAATGAGCAGTTCTTC. Residues: CASSDRQDNEQFF.

V gene TRBV18 combines with J gene TRBJ2-7, with 8 bases identical to TRBD2. Germline lookup yields CDR1 KGHSH and CDR2 LQKENI. The CDR3 is 15 residues long. V trimming: 3 bases; J trimming: 3 bases; junction bases outside the gene matches: 7. CDR3 DNA: TGTGCCAGCTCACCGCCGGGACTAGGGCTCTACGAGCAGTACTTC. Translating gives CASSPPGLGLYEQYF.

Here the CDR3 reads CASSFSGGAGDTQYF. The DNA for the CDR3 is TGTGCCAGCAGCTTTAGCGGGGGGGCTGGAGATACGCAGTATTTT. The chain has TRBV5-6 and TRBJ2-3; TRBD2 matches 11 bases. V trimming: 2 bases; J trimming: 5 bases; junction bases outside the gene matches: 4. Per the germline V gene, CDR1 is SGHDT and CDR2 is YYEEEE. The CDR3 runs 15 residues.